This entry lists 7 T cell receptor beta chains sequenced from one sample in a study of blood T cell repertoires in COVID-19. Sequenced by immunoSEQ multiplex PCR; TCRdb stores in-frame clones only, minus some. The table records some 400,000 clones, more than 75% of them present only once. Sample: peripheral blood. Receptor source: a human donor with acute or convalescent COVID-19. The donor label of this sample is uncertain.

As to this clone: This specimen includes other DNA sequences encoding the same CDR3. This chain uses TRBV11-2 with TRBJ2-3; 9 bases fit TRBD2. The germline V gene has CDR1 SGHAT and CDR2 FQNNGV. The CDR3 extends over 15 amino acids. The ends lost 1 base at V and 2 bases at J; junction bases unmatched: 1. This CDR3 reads CASSLGGGATDTQYF. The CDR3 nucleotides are TGTGCCAGCAGCTTAGGCGGGGGGGCCACAGATACGCAGTATTTT.

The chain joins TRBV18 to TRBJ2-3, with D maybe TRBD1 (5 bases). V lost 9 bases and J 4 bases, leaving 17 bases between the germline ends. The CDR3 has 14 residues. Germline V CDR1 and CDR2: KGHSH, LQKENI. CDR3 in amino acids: CASSRAAAPDTQYF. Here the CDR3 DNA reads TGTGCCAGTTCCAGGGCAGCCGCACCAGATACGCAGTATTTT.

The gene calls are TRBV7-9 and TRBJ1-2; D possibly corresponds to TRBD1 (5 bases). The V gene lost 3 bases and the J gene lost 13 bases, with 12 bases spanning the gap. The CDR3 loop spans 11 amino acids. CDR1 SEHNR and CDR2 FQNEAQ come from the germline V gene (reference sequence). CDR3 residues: CASSFGQGGTF. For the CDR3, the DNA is TGTGCCAGCAGCTTTGGGCAGGGCGGCACCTTC.

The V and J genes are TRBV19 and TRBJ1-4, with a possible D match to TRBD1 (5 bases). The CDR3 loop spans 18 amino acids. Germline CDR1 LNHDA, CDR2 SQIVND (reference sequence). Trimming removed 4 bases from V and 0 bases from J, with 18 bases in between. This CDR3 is CASSTVSQGPTTNEKLFF. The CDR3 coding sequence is TGTGCCAGTAGTACTGTTTCGCAGGGTCCAACAACTAATGAAAAACTGTTTTTT.

CDR3 region: CASSPTGQLEKLFF. As DNA, the CDR3 is TGTGCCAGCAGCCCCACGGGACAGCTTGAAAAACTGTTTTTT. V is TRBV3-1 (or the pseudogene TRBV3-2) and J is TRBJ1-4, with 7 positions matching TRBD1. The CDR3 covers 14 residues. Germline V lookup: CDR1 LGHDT, CDR2 YNNKEL (reference sequence). The junction had 6 bases not matched to a gene; V was cut back by 4 bases and J by 7 bases.

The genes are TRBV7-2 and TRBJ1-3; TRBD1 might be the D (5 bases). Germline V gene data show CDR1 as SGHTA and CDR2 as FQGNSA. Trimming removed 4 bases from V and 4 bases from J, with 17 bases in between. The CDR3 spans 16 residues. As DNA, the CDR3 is TGTGCCAGCAGCTCTATTGGCAGGGAGGGCGGAAACACCATATATTTT. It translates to CASSSIGREGGNTIYF.

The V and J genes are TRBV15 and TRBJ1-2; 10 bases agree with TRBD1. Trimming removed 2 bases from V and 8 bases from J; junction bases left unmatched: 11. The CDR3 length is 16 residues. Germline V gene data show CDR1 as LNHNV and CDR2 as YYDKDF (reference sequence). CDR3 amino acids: CATSRPIAGQGRGYTF. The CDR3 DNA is TGTGCCACCAGCAGACCAATTGCGGGACAGGGGCGCGGCTACACCTTC.